Following are 26 T cell receptor beta chains from one sample sequenced in a study of CD8 T cells in ankylosing spondylitis (dated by TCRdb to the late 2010s). Receptor libraries were prepared by 5' RACE. Sequencing took place on an Illumina HiSeq 2500. Using fastp trimming at Q25 and MiXCR clonotype assembly, TCRdb reanalyzed the public sequencing data and kept in-frame beta chains. Each entry merges the rows of one CDR3 protein and shows their most common DNA and genes. The sample includes about 140,000 distinct CDR3 sequences, with 7.5% to 9.5% observed a single time. Roughly 8% of the sample belongs to the ten largest clones. The specimen was synovial fluid, either unsorted or a sorted T cell fraction (not recorded which). The receptors here all came from a male donor with ankylosing spondylitis.

This clonotype was observed many times. The chain is built from TRBV4-2 and TRBJ2-2; a weak D match, TRBD1 (5 bases). Germline CDR1 is LGHNA and CDR2 is YNFKEQ. Trimming stripped 1 base from V and 5 bases from J, with 14 bases between. The CDR3 sequence is 16 residues long. The CDR3 protein is CASSQANRKGTGELFF. DNA for the CDR3: TGTGCCAGCAGCCAAGCAAATCGGAAGGGGACCGGGGAGCTGTTTTTT.

This clonotype was counted a few times. CDR3 DNA: TGCGCCAGCAGCTTGGGGCTAAATGGAATCGTGCAGTACTTC. Translated, it gives CASSLGLNGIVQYF. J is TRBJ2-7 and V is TRBV5-1, with D hard to call. This CDR3 is built from 14 residues. The V end lost 0 bases, the J end lost 9 bases, and 16 bases lay between the germline ends. Germline V lookup: CDR1 SGHRS, CDR2 YFSETQ.

Ten or more counts support this clonotype. The CDR3 here is CASSPQQSYEQYF. DNA for the CDR3: TGCGCCAGCAGCCCTCAACAGTCCTACGAGCAGTACTTC. The J gene is TRBJ2-7, the V gene TRBV5-1; D unresolved. Trimming took off 4 bases at V and 1 base at J, with 9 bases between the two ends. The CDR3 is 13 residues long. The V gene's germline CDR1 is SGHRS and CDR2 YFSETQ.

This clonotype was counted between two and nine times. The genes are TRBV9 and TRBJ1-4, with a tentative D call TRBD1 (5 bases). The length of the CDR3 is 17 residues. The V and J ends lost 0 bases and 12 bases respectively, with 24 bases between them. In germline, CDR1 is SGDLS, CDR2 YYNGEE. CDR3 in DNA: TGTGCCAGCAGCGTAGCTTTGCGGGAAAGGGGCGATGTGGAACTGTTTTTT. Residues: CASSVALRERGDVELFF.

In its sample, this clonotype was seen many times. The chain employs TRBV14 and TRBJ2-5, with D hard to call. Trimming took off 0 bases at V and 7 bases at J, with 9 bases between the two ends. CDR1 is SGHDN, CDR2 FVKESK, per germline. The CDR3 loop spans 13 amino acids. The CDR3 sequence: CASSQDPWGTQYF. In nucleotides, the CDR3 is TGTGCCAGCAGCCAAGATCCGTGGGGGACCCAGTACTTC. Complete variable domain (other parts from reference TRBV14 and TRBJ2-5): EAGVTQFPSHSVIEKGQTVTLRCDPISGHDNLYWYRRVMGKEIKFLLHFVKESKQDESGMPNNRFLAERTGGTYSTLKVQPAELEDSGVYFCASSQDPWGTQYFGPGTRLLVL.

This clonotype was counted many times. The chain links TRBV4-1 to TRBJ1-2; 11 positions match TRBD1. The germline V gene encodes CDR1 MGHRA and CDR2 YSYEKL. The V and J ends lost 4 bases and 4 bases, in that order; junction bases with no gene match: 11. The CDR3 runs 17 residues. This CDR3 reads CASSLDLAGTGGYGYTF. DNA of the CDR3: TGCGCCAGCAGCCTTGACTTAGCCGGGACAGGGGGCTATGGCTACACCTTC.

This clonotype was observed at least ten times. The chain is built from TRBV25-1 and TRBJ2-5, with D unresolved. Germline V gene lookup returns CDR1 MGHDK and CDR2 SYGVNS. This CDR3 comprises 10 residues. V was pared by 8 bases and J by 4 bases, with 5 bases between. The CDR3 spells CASSRETQYF. In DNA, the CDR3 is TGTGCCAGCTCGAGAGAGACCCAGTACTTC.

In this sample, this clonotype turned up many times. This chain uses TRBV28 with TRBJ2-7; TRBD1 matches 7 bases. Germline CDR1 MDHEN, CDR2 SYDVKM. There are 11 residues in the CDR3. The CDR3 nucleotides read TGTGGCACAGGGGATCCCTACGAGCAGTACTTC. Translating it yields CGTGDPYEQYF. Combining the CDR3 with reference TRBV28 and TRBJ2-7 gives the whole variable domain DVKVTQSSRYLVKRTGEKVFLECVQDMDHENMFWYRQDPGLGLRLIYFSYDVKMKEKGDIPEGYSVSREKKERFSLILESASTNQTSMYLCGTGDPYEQYFGPGTRLTVT.

This clonotype was seen many times. This sequence joins TRBV28 and TRBJ1-5; D is unclear. The germline V gene has CDR1 MDHEN and CDR2 SYDVKM. This CDR3 is 12 amino acids long. The V end lost 5 bases, the J end lost 4 bases, and 6 bases lay between the germline ends. Here the CDR3 DNA reads TGTGCCAGCAGTAAGCTGAATCAGCCCCAGCATTTT. Residues: CASSKLNQPQHF.

The chain is built from TRBV27 and TRBJ2-5; no clear D. Per the germline V gene, CDR1 is MNHEY and CDR2 is SMNVEV (reference sequence). CDR3 length: 13 residues. V lost 6 bases, J lost 4 bases, and 12 bases lay in between. DNA of the CDR3: TGTGCCAGCAGCGAGAACCCCAGAGAGACCCAGTACTTC. Its protein product is CASSENPRETQYF.

In its sample, this clonotype was seen a few times. For the CDR3, the DNA is TGTGCCAGTAGTATCGAGACCGGGGAGCTGTTTTTT. The encoded protein is CASSIETGELFF. The J gene is TRBJ2-2, the V gene TRBV19, with D uncertain. CDR3 length: 12 residues. The V gene lost 3 bases and the J gene lost 5 bases, with 4 bases spanning the gap. The V gene's germline CDR1 is LNHDA and CDR2 SQIVND (reference sequence).

This rearrangement joins TRBV20-1 to TRBJ2-5; 8 bases agree with TRBD1. CDR1 and CDR2 from the germline V gene are DFQATT and SNEGSKA (reference sequence). The CDR3 consists of 16 residues. J was trimmed by 3 bases and V by 5 bases; bases with no gene match: 14. CDR3 region: CSAPTAGRDRKETQYF. Here the CDR3 DNA reads TGCAGTGCTCCTACCGCCGGCCGGGACAGGAAAGAGACCCAGTACTTC.

At least ten counts were recorded for this clonotype. The chain couples TRBV18 to TRBJ2-7; D remains unclear. In germline, CDR1 is KGHSH, CDR2 LQKENI. The CDR3 extends over 14 amino acids. V was trimmed by 3 bases and J by 0 bases, leaving 9 bases between them. In nucleotides, the CDR3 is TGTGCCAGCTCACCGGGGTACGACTCCTACGAGCAGTACTTC. Its protein product is CASSPGYDSYEQYF. Complete variable domain (other parts from reference TRBV18 and TRBJ2-7): NAGVMQNPRHLVRRRGQEARLRCSPMKGHSHVYWYRQLPEEGLKFMVYLQKENIIDESGMPKERFSAEFPKEGPSILRIQQVVRGDSAAYFCASSPGYDSYEQYFGPGTRLTVT.

The rearrangement uses TRBV7-8 and TRBJ2-7; D is undetermined. The CDR3 is made up of 14 amino acids. Trimming shortened V by 0 bases and J by 7 bases, and 13 bases separated the two germline ends. CDR1 and CDR2 (germline): SGHVS, FQNEAQ. The CDR3, as DNA: TGTGCCAGCAGCTTAGCAATCGGCCCTACAGAGCAGTACTTC. Its translation: CASSLAIGPTEQYF.

This clonotype has more than one count but fewer than ten. V usage is TRBV5-8 and J usage is TRBJ1-1; tentative D call: TRBD1 (5 bases). This CDR3 contains 14 residues. Trimming pared 1 base from V and 5 bases from J, leaving 12 bases between. Looked up from germline, CDR1 is SGHTS and CDR2 is YDEGEE. The CDR3 is CASSLRGLGTEAFF. Written as DNA, the CDR3 is TGTGCCAGCAGCTTGAGGGGACTTGGGACTGAAGCTTTCTTT.

This clonotype was seen more than once but under ten times. The rearrangement links TRBV6-5 to TRBJ1-5, with 10 bases fitting TRBD1. After removal of 5 bases from V and 6 bases from J, the junction contained 10 bases not matched to a gene. The germline V gene has CDR1 MNHEY and CDR2 SVGAGI. There are 16 residues in the CDR3. The CDR3 nucleotides are TGTGCCAGCAGTACTAGAGACAGGGGGCAAGGTCAGCCCCAGCATTTT. Translated, it gives CASSTRDRGQGQPQHF.

This clonotype was recorded a few times. This rearrangement joins TRBV15 to TRBJ1-2; weak D call: TRBD1 (5 bases). Germline V gene sequence: CDR1 LNHNV, CDR2 YYDKDF (reference sequence). Trimming left V 3 bases short and J 2 bases short, with 13 bases between. This CDR3 is built from 15 residues. The CDR3 loop reads CATSSYPGTNYGYTF. In DNA, the CDR3 is TGTGCCACCAGCAGCTATCCCGGGACCAACTATGGCTACACCTTC.

This clonotype was found a few times. V is TRBV20-1 and J is TRBJ2-3, with 8 bases aligning to TRBD1. Germline V gives CDR1 DFQATT, CDR2 SNEGSKA (reference sequence). Germline trimming cut 3 bases from V and 2 bases from J; bases unmatched to any gene: 7. The CDR3 is made up of 15 amino acids. In DNA form, the CDR3 reads TGCAGTGCTAGCACAGGGGGGAAATTCACAGATACGCAGTATTTT. The encoded protein is CSASTGGKFTDTQYF.

This clonotype was recorded a few times. The chain recombines TRBV2 with TRBJ2-7; no firm D call. Germline CDR1 is SNHLY and CDR2 is FYNNEI. The CDR3 spans 13 residues. The ends were cut back, 8 bases at V and 3 bases at J, with 14 bases in the middle. The CDR3 bases are TGTGCCAGCGTCCTTCCGGTCCGCTACGAGCAGTACTTC. Translating gives CASVLPVRYEQYF. Complete variable domain (other parts from reference TRBV2 and TRBJ2-7): EPEVTQTPSHQVTQMGQEVILRCVPISNHLYFYWYRQILGQKVEFLVSFYNNEISEKSEIFDDQFSVERPDGSNFTLKIRSTKLEDSAMYFCASVLPVRYEQYFGPGTRLTVT.

This clonotype was picked up a small number of times. The CDR3 DNA is TGCGCCAGCAGTGAGATGCAGGGATGGTATGGCTACACCTTC. Amino acid sequence: CASSEMQGWYGYTF. The J gene is TRBJ1-2, the V gene TRBV10-2, with a possible D match to TRBD1 (5 bases). CDR3 length: 14 amino acids. Germline CDR1 and CDR2: WSHSY and SAAADI. Deletions cut 2 bases from V and 5 bases from J, with 12 bases between.

This clonotype was found many times. The chain combines TRBV9 with TRBJ2-1, with a possible D match to TRBD2 (5 bases). Trimming shortened V by 3 bases and J by 2 bases, and 12 bases separated the two germline ends. The germline gives CDR1 SGDLS, CDR2 YYNGEE. The CDR3 has 15 amino acids. CDR3: CASSASGLPYNEQFF. CDR3 DNA: TGTGCCAGCAGCGCCAGCGGCTTACCCTACAATGAGCAGTTCTTC.

A few counts support this clonotype. The rearrangement uses TRBV6-5 and TRBJ2-3; possible D gene TRBD1, 6 bases. CDR3 size: 14 residues. V was clipped by 0 bases and J by 6 bases, with 10 bases between them. The germline CDR1 and CDR2 sequences are MNHEY and SVGAGI. The CDR3 spells CASSYSGAPDTQYF. Written as DNA, the CDR3 is TGTGCCAGCAGTTACTCGGGGGCCCCCGATACGCAGTATTTT.

This clonotype occurred many times. The J gene is TRBJ2-5, the V gene TRBV5-6; D might be TRBD2 (6 bases). The CDR3 extends over 14 amino acids. Trimming cost V 3 bases and J 1 base, with 10 bases left between them. Germline V gives CDR1 SGHDT, CDR2 YYEEEE. The CDR3 reads CASSSPGGQETQYF. DNA for the CDR3: TGTGCCAGCAGCTCGCCCGGGGGCCAAGAGACCCAGTACTTC.

The chain uses TRBV7-2 and TRBJ1-3, with D unresolved. Germline V gene data show CDR1 as SGHTA and CDR2 as FQGNSA. With 0 bases removed from V and 0 bases from J, the gap between germline ends came to 9 bases. The CDR3 extends over 16 amino acids. CDR3 protein: CASSLAGGFSGNTIYF. As DNA, the CDR3 is TGTGCCAGCAGCTTAGCTGGTGGATTCTCTGGAAACACCATATATTTT. Complete variable domain (other parts from reference TRBV7-2 and TRBJ1-3): GAGVSQSPSNKVTEKGKDVELRCDPISGHTALYWYRQSLGQGLEFLIYFQGNSAPDKSGLPSDRFSAERTGGSVSTLTIQRTQQEDSAVYLCASSLAGGFSGNTIYFGEGSWLTVV.

This clonotype has ten or more counts. The CDR3 DNA sequence: TGTGCCAGCAGCTTACTTCCAGGCTACAATGAGCAGTTCTTC. This gives the protein CASSLLPGYNEQFF. The V call is TRBV7-2, the J call TRBJ2-1; D remains unclear. This CDR3 comprises 14 residues. Deletions cut 2 bases from V and 3 bases from J, with 8 bases between. Germline CDR1 SGHTA, CDR2 FQGNSA.

This clonotype was seen ten or more times. The gene calls are TRBV6-5 and TRBJ2-1; D may be TRBD2 (7 bases). This CDR3 is 16 amino acids long. Trimming pared 3 bases from V and 4 bases from J, leaving 16 bases between. Germline V gene data show CDR1 as MNHEY and CDR2 as SVGAGI. The CDR3, as DNA: TGTGCCAGCAGTTATCTGGGGGGAGGGGGTTACAATGAGCAGTTCTTC. Protein sequence: CASSYLGGGGYNEQFF.